Listed below are T cell receptor beta chains from one sample, sequenced in a study of vaccination and CD4 T cells after COVID-19. TCRdb reanalysed the PCR reads using MiXCR and keeps one entry per CDR3 protein. The data contain fewer than 15,000 distinct CDR3 sequences, approximately 53% of them singletons. Their cognate antigens are unknown. The sample taken for sequencing was CD4+ T cells from blood, cultured in vitro. The receptors were gathered from a human donor who had recovered from COVID-19. Both conserved end residues are part of each CDR3. The D gene is left open where the match is weak. Not all rows give a size; the values are once, few, many and, for expanded clones, a class.

CDR3 protein	CDR3 DNA	V gene	J gene	clone size	D gene
CASSLKGGAGNQPQHF	TGTGCCAGCAGCTTAAAAGGGGGCGCAGGCAATCAGCCCCAGCATTTT	TRBV7-2	TRBJ1-5	NA	TRBD1
CASSQDRRGLAKNIQYF	TGCGCCAGCAGCCAAGATCGGCGCGGGCTAGCCAAAAACATTCAGTACTTC	TRBV4-1	TRBJ2-4	once	NA
CASSLKQAEGTQYF	TGTGCCAGCAGCTTAAAACAGGCCGAAGGGACCCAGTACTTC	TRBV7-9	TRBJ2-5	few	NA
CAISESSREGYEQYF	TGTGCCATCAGTGAGTCGAGCCGGGAGGGTTACGAGCAGTACTTC	TRBV10-3	TRBJ2-7	NA	TRBD2
CASNPGDHSNQPQHF	TGTGCCAGCAACCCGGGGGATCATAGCAATCAGCCCCAGCATTTT	TRBV6-1	TRBJ1-5	NA	NA
CASSEGDTGELFF	TGTGCCAGCAGTGAAGGTGACACCGGGGAGCTGTTTTTT	TRBV6-4	TRBJ2-2	NA	NA
CARPSSGRAAGELFF	TGCGCCCGACCGTCTAGCGGGAGAGCGGCCGGGGAGCTGTTTTTT	TRBV20-1	TRBJ2-2	NA	TRBD2
CASSQEAGASVSTGELFF	TGCGCCAGCAGCCAAGAAGCCGGGGCTAGCGTGAGCACCGGGGAGCTGTTTTTT	TRBV4-3	TRBJ2-2	few	NA
CASSEVQGAPFGYTF	TGTGCCAGCAGTGAAGTGCAGGGGGCGCCTTTTGGCTACACCTTC	TRBV6-1	TRBJ1-2	few	TRBD1
CASSQVILAGGGTAYEQYF	TGCGCCAGCAGCCAAGTCATCCTAGCGGGAGGGGGGACAGCCTACGAGCAGTACTTC	TRBV4-1	TRBJ2-7	NA	TRBD2
CASSYAENTEAFF	TGTGCCAGCAGTTACGCGGAGAACACTGAAGCTTTCTTT	TRBV6-2/TRBV6-3	TRBJ1-1	NA	NA
CASSLALFNEKLFF	TGTGCCAGCAGCTTAGCCCTCTTTAATGAAAAACTGTTTTTT	TRBV7-9	TRBJ1-4	NA	NA
CASSSQSTGGEKLFF	TGTGCCAGCAGCTCGCAGTCGACAGGGGGTGAAAAACTGTTTTTT	TRBV5-5	TRBJ1-4	NA	TRBD1
CASSPDTRAGYEQYF	TGTGCCAGCTCACCAGATACGCGGGCTGGCTACGAGCAGTACTTC	TRBV18	TRBJ2-7	NA	NA
CASSLARGIYEQYF	TGTGCCAGCAGCTTAGCAAGGGGCATCTACGAGCAGTACTTC	TRBV7-9	TRBJ2-7	few	NA
CASRAAGGPSDTQYF	TGTGCCAGCAGGGCCGCGGGAGGGCCCTCAGATACGCAGTATTTT	TRBV5-4	TRBJ2-3	NA	TRBD2
CASSYGVFVTLSGNTIYF	TGTGCCAGCAGTTACGGGGTCTTCGTCACGCTCTCTGGAAACACCATATATTTT	TRBV6-5	TRBJ1-3	NA	NA
CASSAGTSGGHYEQYF	TGTGCCAGCAGCGCCGGGACTAGCGGGGGACACTACGAGCAGTACTTC	TRBV5-4	TRBJ2-7	NA	TRBD2
CASSSGRGLGYTF	TGTGCCAGCAGTTCGGGCAGGGGGTTGGGCTACACCTTC	TRBV28	TRBJ1-2	once	TRBD1
CASSHGRLGYVETQYF	TGTGCCAGTAGCCACGGTAGGCTGGGGTACGTAGAGACCCAGTACTTC	TRBV19	TRBJ2-5	once	NA
CASGTRTAYGYTF	TGTGCCAGCGGGACGCGGACAGCCTATGGCTACACCTTC	TRBV7-2	TRBJ1-2	few	NA
CASSLPGGVTDTQYF	TGCGCCAGCAGCTTGCCGGGAGGGGTCACAGATACGCAGTATTTT	TRBV5-1	TRBJ2-3	once	TRBD2
CASSADRTGQNSPLHF	TGTGCCAGCAGTGCGGATAGGACAGGGCAGAATTCACCCCTCCACTTT	TRBV12-3/TRBV12-4	TRBJ1-6	NA	TRBD1
CASSSRLGNEQFF	TGTGCCAGCAGTTCAAGATTGGGCAATGAGCAGTTCTTC	TRBV12-3/TRBV12-4	TRBJ2-1	few	NA
CADGPPGEPYEQYF	TGTGCCGACGGACCCCCCGGGGAACCTTACGAGCAGTACTTC	TRBV24-1	TRBJ2-7	NA	NA
CASSQGPTGSYEQYF	TGCGCCAGCAGCCAAGGTCCCACAGGGTCCTACGAGCAGTACTTC	TRBV4-1	TRBJ2-7	NA	NA
CASSLLSGNYNEQFF	TGTGCCAGCAGTTTACTTAGCGGGAACTACAATGAGCAGTTCTTC	TRBV27	TRBJ2-1	NA	TRBD2
CASSDSTYGYTF	TGTGCCAGCAGTGACAGCACCTATGGCTACACCTTC	TRBV6-1	TRBJ1-2	NA	NA
CASSQGTNTEAFF	TGCGCCAGCAGCCAGGGGACGAACACTGAAGCTTTCTTT	TRBV5-1	TRBJ1-1	NA	NA
CSARMAKFEQYF	TGCAGTGCTAGAATGGCAAAATTCGAGCAGTACTTC	TRBV20-1	TRBJ2-7	few	NA
CASSLRFGDSTGELFF	TGTGCCAGCAGCTTAAGGTTCGGGGACTCGACCGGGGAGCTGTTTTTT	TRBV7-2	TRBJ2-2	NA	NA
CASSSTWGQDRGETQYF	TGTGCCAGCAGCTCAACCTGGGGCCAAGACAGAGGGGAGACCCAGTACTTC	TRBV28	TRBJ2-5	NA	NA
CASEPQGRETQYF	TGTGCCAGTGAACCTCAAGGGCGGGAGACCCAGTACTTC	TRBV19	TRBJ2-5	few	NA
CASSLSFTGSQGYTF	TGTGCCAGCAGTTTATCGTTCACAGGGTCGCAGGGCTACACCTTC	TRBV27	TRBJ1-2	few	NA
CSASLALTGNTEAFF	TGCAGTGCTAGTTTAGCTTTGACTGGGAACACTGAAGCTTTCTTT	TRBV20-1	TRBJ1-1	NA	NA
CASSVYPGQTYEQYF	TGTGCCAGTAGTGTCTATCCGGGACAGACCTACGAGCAGTACTTC	TRBV19	TRBJ2-7	NA	TRBD1
CASAPTGTNTGELFF	TGTGCCAGCGCTCCGACAGGGACCAACACCGGGGAGCTGTTTTTT	TRBV6-1	TRBJ2-2	few	TRBD1
CASSITGASGQETQYF	TGTGCCAGTAGTATAACAGGGGCCAGCGGCCAAGAGACCCAGTACTTC	TRBV19	TRBJ2-5	NA	TRBD1
CASSLGPERPLHF	TGCGCCAGCAGCCTCGGGCCTGAGCGACCCCTCCACTTT	TRBV5-1	TRBJ1-6	few	NA
CSAPPQGLNYGYTF	TGCAGTGCGCCGCCCCAGGGGTTGAACTATGGCTACACCTTC	TRBV20-1	TRBJ1-2	NA	NA
CATSRRGTEAFF	TGTGCCACCAGCAGGAGGGGCACTGAAGCTTTCTTT	TRBV15	TRBJ1-1	NA	NA
CASSFGMGFFGYTF	TGTGCCAGCAGTTTTGGAATGGGGTTCTTTGGCTACACCTTC	TRBV28	TRBJ1-2	NA	NA
CASSMGRGTEAFF	TGTGCCAGTAGTATGGGGAGGGGTACTGAAGCTTTCTTT	TRBV19	TRBJ1-1	NA	NA